A single sample gave rise to the 21 T cell receptor beta chains below, sequenced in a study of STAT5B mutations in CD4+ large granular lymphocyte leukemia (dated by TCRdb to between 2021 and 2024). Library preparation was by the immunoSEQ multiplex PCR assay. Drawn from immuneACCESS, this table holds only the in-frame rearrangements with V and J called that TCRdb kept. Clones are partly lost; checked studies trace under half to an unresolved V gene and leave the rest unexplained. The sample data list tens of thousands of clones, and roughly 80% of these were observed just once. The top ten clones comprise 4% of the sample. Sequenced sample: CD4+ T cells from blood buffy coats. The source is a human donor in good health.

The chain uses TRBV29-1 and TRBJ2-7, with 9 bases that match TRBD1. Germline loops: CDR1 SQVTM, CDR2 ANQGSEA. This CDR3 contains 14 residues. Unmatched junction bases numbered 7, after V lost 7 bases and J lost 0 bases. CDR3 loop: CSAIGTGSSYEQYF. The CDR3 bases are TGCAGCGCTATAGGGACAGGGAGCTCCTACGAGCAGTACTTC.

This clone was seen a few times. The CDR3 loop reads CASSPGFRDTQYF. In nucleotides, the CDR3 is TGCGCCAGCAGCCCCGGGTTTAGAGATACGCAGTATTTT. The V call is TRBV5-1, the J call TRBJ2-3; D gene uncertain. Germline V lookup: CDR1 SGHRS, CDR2 YFSETQ. This CDR3 region has 13 residues. V lost 4 bases, J lost 5 bases, and 11 bases lay in between.

The chain recombines TRBV7-2 with TRBJ2-5; possible D gene TRBD2, 6 bases. V was shortened by 3 bases and J by 13 bases, with 30 bases between the two germline ends. CDR3 length: 17 amino acids. CDR1 and CDR2 from the germline V gene are SGHTA and FQGNSA. CDR3 region: CASSFGGLNPLLGELYF. The DNA for the CDR3 is TGTGCCAGCAGCTTTGGAGGGCTTAACCCCTTGCTGGGGGAGTTGTACTTC.

The gene calls are TRBV9 and TRBJ2-2; 9 bases agree with TRBD2. Germline lookup yields CDR1 SGDLS and CDR2 YYNGEE. J lost 2 bases, V lost 4 bases, and 6 bases had no gene match. The CDR3 runs to 16 residues. The CDR3 loop is CASSTSGRINTGELFF. CDR3 DNA: TGTGCCAGCAGCACGAGCGGGAGGATTAACACCGGGGAGCTGTTTTTT.

This chain links TRBV7-9 with TRBJ2-2, with 9 bases aligning to TRBD1. The CDR3 contains 15 residues. From germline, CDR1 is SEHNR and CDR2 FQNEAQ (reference sequence). V dropped 3 bases and J dropped 2; count of bases not matched to a gene: 1. CDR3 sequence reads: CASSLGQGNTGELFF. In DNA, the CDR3 is TGTGCCAGCAGCTTGGGACAGGGAAACACCGGGGAGCTGTTTTTT.

The J gene is TRBJ1-6, the V gene TRBV29-1; D might be TRBD1 (6 bases). Trimming cost V 6 bases and J 7 bases, with 13 bases left between them. Germline CDR1 and CDR2: SQVTM and ANQGSEA. This CDR3 comprises 13 residues. DNA for the CDR3: TGCAGCGTGATGACAGGCATGAATTCACCCCTCCACTTT. Residues: CSVMTGMNSPLHF. Together with reference TRBV29-1 and TRBJ1-6, the CDR3 gives the full variable domain: SAVISQKPSRDICQRGTSLTIQCQVDSQVTMMFWYRQQPGQSLTLIATANQGSEATYESGFVIDKFPISRPNLTFSTLTVSNMSPEDSSIYLCSVMTGMNSPLHFGNGTRLTVT.

V gene TRBV11-2 combines with J gene TRBJ2-7, with D unresolved. The CDR3 length is 13 residues. Germline V gene data show CDR1 as SGHAT and CDR2 as FQNNGV. The V end was cut by 5 bases, the J end by 6 bases, with 14 bases between. As DNA, the CDR3 is TGTGCCAGCAGCCTAGTTGGGATCGGCGAGCAGTACTTC. Translation: CASSLVGIGEQYF.

The chain links TRBV6-5 to TRBJ1-5; no clear D. The CDR3 loop spans 13 amino acids. Trimming shortened V by 6 bases and J by 7 bases, and 13 bases separated the two germline ends. In germline, CDR1 is MNHEY, CDR2 SVGAGI. For the CDR3, the DNA is TGTGCCAGCAGACCGACGGGCAGCCAGCCCCAGCATTTT. This encodes CASRPTGSQPQHF.

The chain combines TRBV28 with TRBJ2-5; 9 positions agree with TRBD1. Germline V gives CDR1 MDHEN, CDR2 SYDVKM. Trimming at V came to 4 bases and at J to 2 bases, leaving 8 bases not matched to a gene. This CDR3 spans 16 amino acids. The CDR3 DNA reads TGTGCCAGCAGTTCGCCGGGACAGGGTCAACAAGAGACCCAGTACTTC. It specifies CASSSPGQGQQETQYF. Supplemented by reference TRBV28 and TRBJ2-5, the full variable domain reads DVKVTQSSRYLVKRTGEKVFLECVQDMDHENMFWYRQDPGLGLRLIYFSYDVKMKEKGDIPEGYSVSREKKERFSLILESASTNQTSMYLCASSSPGQGQQETQYFGPGTRLLVL.

This sequence joins TRBV18 and TRBJ2-1; D tentatively reads TRBD1 or TRBD2 (5 bases each). CDR1 is KGHSH, CDR2 LQKENI, per germline. The V gene lost 3 bases and the J gene lost 10 bases, with 7 bases spanning the gap. The CDR3 loop spans 11 amino acids. DNA of the CDR3: TGTGCCAGCTCACCCTGGGGGGAGCAGTTCTTC. Translating it yields CASSPWGEQFF.

The rearrangement uses TRBV11-3 and TRBJ2-5; D call uncertain. This CDR3 spans 14 amino acids. The V and J ends lost 0 bases and 4 bases respectively, with 9 bases between them. The V gene's germline CDR1 is SGHNT and CDR2 YENEEA. The CDR3 region has the DNA TGTGCCAGCAGCTTAGAGGGCAAGGCAGAGACCCAGTACTTC. Residues: CASSLEGKAETQYF.

V and J are TRBV4-2 and TRBJ2-3, with a weak D call TRBD2 (6 bases). V was trimmed by 0 bases and J by 4 bases, leaving 11 bases between them. CDR3 length equals 15 residues. Germline CDR1 and CDR2: LGHNA and YNFKEQ. The CDR3 sequence is CASSQDPGVSDTQYF. CDR3 sequence (DNA): TGTGCCAGCAGCCAAGATCCGGGAGTGTCAGATACGCAGTATTTT.

This chain connects TRBV7-9 to TRBJ1-2, with TRBD1 matching 12 bases. The CDR3 extends over 15 amino acids. Looked up from germline, CDR1 is SEHNR and CDR2 is FQNEAQ (reference sequence). The V gene end was trimmed by 5 bases and the J gene end by 2 bases; junction bases not matched to a gene: 3. CDR3 sequence reads: CASSRGQGANYGYTF. The CDR3, as DNA: TGTGCCAGCAGCCGGGGACAGGGGGCAAACTATGGCTACACCTTC. Complete variable domain (other parts from reference TRBV7-9 and TRBJ1-2): DTGVSQNPRHKITKRGQNVTFRCDPISEHNRLYWYRQTLGQGPEFLTYFQNEAQLEKSRLLSDRFSAERPKGSFSTLEIQRTEQGDSAMYLCASSRGQGANYGYTFGSGTRLTVV.

Of note for this clone: An end of the junction does not agree with germline; a read error may underlie this. CDR3 nucleotide sequence: TGTGCCAGCTCTCCACTCTACGAGCAGTACTTC. It is translated as CASSPLYEQYF. This rearrangement joins TRBV18 to TRBJ2-7; the D is unclear. Germline V lookup: CDR1 KGHSH, CDR2 LQKENI. The CDR3 covers 11 residues.

As concerns this clone: The germline gene is not matched at one end of the junction; a read error may be the cause. The chain employs TRBV7-7 and TRBJ2-3; TRBD1 or TRBD2 may be the D gene (5 bases each). The CDR3 consists of 13 residues. Germline values: CDR1 SSHAT, CDR2 FNYEAQ (reference sequence). CDR3 region: CASSLGTTDTQYF. The CDR3 nucleotides read TGTGCTAGCAGCTTAGGGACCACAGATACGCAGTATTTT. The complete variable domain, with remaining parts taken from reference TRBV7-7 and TRBJ2-3, reads GAGVSQSPRYKVTKRGQDVTLRCDPISSHATLYWYQQALGQGPEFLTYFNYEAQPDKSGLPSDRFSAERPEGSISTLTIQRTEQRDSAMYRCASSLGTTDTQYFGPGTRLTVL.

The chain links TRBV7-2 to TRBJ2-2; D perhaps matches TRBD1 (6 bases). The CDR3 is 14 amino acids. In germline, CDR1 is SGHTA, CDR2 FQGNSA. V was trimmed by 6 bases and J by 6 bases, leaving 14 bases between them. The CDR3 region has the DNA TGTGCCAGCAGACCCACAGGGCCCCCCGGGGAGCTGTTTTTT. It codes for CASRPTGPPGELFF.

The chain is built from TRBV30 and TRBJ1-1; a weak D match, TRBD1 (6 bases). The CDR3 has 13 amino acids. The V end was cut by 2 bases, the J end by 11 bases, with 18 bases between. Germline values: CDR1 GTSNPN, CDR2 SVGIG (reference sequence). The CDR3 protein is CAWSPTGRGGAFF. DNA for the CDR3: TGTGCCTGGAGTCCCACGGGAAGGGGGGGGGCTTTCTTT. The variable domain in full, with the rest retrieved from reference TRBV30 and TRBJ1-1, is SQTIHQWPATLVQPVGSPLSLECTVEGTSNPNLYWYRQAAGRGLQLLFYSVGIGQISSEVPQNLSASRPQDRQFILSSKKLLLSDSGFYLCAWSPTGRGGAFFGQGTRLTVV.

The chain couples TRBV7-8 to TRBJ2-7; 8 bases line up with TRBD1. This CDR3 is built from 12 residues. After removal of 5 bases from V and 5 bases from J, the junction contained 2 bases not matched to a gene. Germline CDR1 and CDR2: SGHVS and FQNEAQ. For the CDR3, the DNA is TGTGCCAGCAGCGTGGACAGGGACGAGCAGTACTTC. Residues: CASSVDRDEQYF.

V and J are TRBV30 and TRBJ1-2, with TRBD1 matching 8 bases. Trimming at V came to 3 bases and at J to 4 bases, leaving 7 bases not matched to a gene. The CDR3 covers 14 residues. In germline, CDR1 is GTSNPN, CDR2 SVGIG (reference sequence). Here the CDR3 DNA reads TGTGCCTGGAGCGACAGGGGCGGTTTCTATGGCTACACCTTC. Protein sequence: CAWSDRGGFYGYTF.

The chain joins TRBV28 to TRBJ2-3, with D possibly being TRBD1 (6 bases). Germline CDR1 and CDR2: MDHEN and SYDVKM. V was trimmed by 5 bases and J by 10 bases, leaving 13 bases between them. The CDR3 has 12 amino acids. CDR3 region: CASSAGDTSQYF. As DNA, the CDR3 is TGTGCCAGCAGTGCTGGGGACACGTCGCAGTATTTT. Drawing the rest from reference TRBV28 and TRBJ2-3, the complete variable domain is DVKVTQSSRYLVKRTGEKVFLECVQDMDHENMFWYRQDPGLGLRLIYFSYDVKMKEKGDIPEGYSVSREKKERFSLILESASTNQTSMYLCASSAGDTSQYFGPGTRLTVL.

This clone was counted between two and nine times. V gene TRBV28 combines with J gene TRBJ2-1; 7 bases agree with TRBD1. V shed 7 bases, J shed 4 bases, and the junction held 10 bases outside the gene matches. CDR1 and CDR2 (germline): MDHEN, SYDVKM. The length of the CDR3 is 15 residues. The CDR3 region is CASTTNRDRYNEQFF. DNA for the CDR3: TGTGCCAGCACCACCAACCGGGACAGATACAATGAGCAGTTCTTC.